This is a list of T cell receptor beta chains from one sample in a study of beta chain features in type 1 diabetes. Profiling relied on immunoSEQ multiplex PCR, and the TCRdb table lists in-frame clones only, not all of them. Among hundreds of thousands of clones listed, 15% to 20% were seen once. The sequenced material came from naive CD4+ T cells from blood. Source of these receptors: a young woman in good health. The CDR3 runs from the conserved cysteine through the conserved F or W. The order of the fields is clone size, D gene, CDR3 length, J gene, V gene, CDR3 protein, CDR3 DNA. D genes are given only for firm matches. Not every row has a clone size; where given, it reads once, few, many or a size class.

>few|TRBD2|17|TRBJ2-3|TRBV7-9
CASSRLAGRDRADTQYF
TGTGCCAGCAGTCGACTAGCGGGACGAGATAGGGCAGATACGCAGTATTTT
>NA|TRBD1|16|TRBJ1-1|TRBV19
CASSIAGGEMNTEAFF
TGTGCCAGTAGTATCGCAGGGGGCGAAATGAACACTGAAGCTTTCTTT
>NA|NA|14|TRBJ2-7|TRBV27
CASSLSGRSYEQYF
TGTGCCAGCAGTTTATCAGGCAGATCCTACGAGCAGTACTTC
>few|TRBD1|16|TRBJ1-3|TRBV9
CASSGTGLLSGNTIYF
TGTGCCAGCAGCGGGACAGGCCTCCTCTCTGGAAACACCATATATTTT
>few|NA|13|TRBJ1-5|TRBV7-9
CASSPVGNQPQHF
TGTGCCAGCAGCCCCGTAGGTAATCAGCCCCAGCATTTT
>NA|NA|14|TRBJ2-1|TRBV5-1
CASSLSLADNEQFF
TGCGCCAGCAGCTTGTCCCTAGCTGACAATGAGCAGTTCTTC
>few|NA|14|TRBJ2-5|TRBV29-1
CSVAQQGGEETQYF
TGCAGCGTTGCCCAACAGGGGGGGGAAGAGACCCAGTACTTC
>NA|TRBD2|17|TRBJ2-1|TRBV29-1
CSVSGAGRLAPHNEQFF
TGCAGCGTTTCTGGCGCGGGAAGACTAGCACCTCACAATGAGCAGTTCTTC
>NA|NA|10|TRBJ2-7|TRBV20-1
CSASGLKQYF
TGCAGTGCTAGTGGACTCAAGCAGTACTTC
>few|TRBD2|17|TRBJ2-3|TRBV11-1
CASSFRTSGRATDTQYF
TGTGCCAGCAGCTTCCGGACTAGCGGGAGGGCCACAGATACGCAGTATTTT
>few|NA|16|TRBJ2-3|TRBV18
CASSPGRRSGTDTQYF
TGTGCCAGCTCACCTGGGCGGAGGTCCGGCACAGATACGCAGTATTTT
>NA|NA|14|TRBJ2-7|TRBV29-1
CSVTLLEGSYEQYF
TGCAGCGTCACCCTTTTGGAGGGGTCCTACGAGCAGTACTTC
>few|NA|16|TRBJ1-1|TRBV15
CATSRELPGAGTEAFF
TGTGCCACCAGCAGAGAGTTGCCGGGGGCTGGAACTGAAGCTTTCTTT
>NA|TRBD2|14|TRBJ2-5|TRBV18
CASSPGLDQETQYF
TGTGCCAGCTCACCTGGACTAGACCAAGAGACCCAGTACTTC
>few|NA|15|TRBJ2-3|TRBV4-3
CASSQKIVTTDTQYF
TGCGCCAGCAGCCAAAAAATAGTGACCACAGATACGCAGTATTTT
>NA|NA|15|TRBJ2-1|TRBV7-3
CASSFQVGSYNEQFF
TGTGCCAGCAGCTTTCAGGTGGGCTCCTACAATGAGCAGTTCTTC
>NA|TRBD2|17|TRBJ2-1|TRBV7-2
CASSLGGRAGGRLEQFF
TGTGCCAGCAGCTTAGGAGGAAGAGCGGGAGGGCGACTCGAGCAGTTCTTC
>few|NA|14|TRBJ2-7|TRBV7-9
CASSLTAGRYEQYF
TGTGCCAGCAGCTTAACGGCGGGCCGCTACGAGCAGTACTTC
>NA|TRBD1|15|TRBJ2-7|TRBV7-2
CASSQVGTASYEQYF
TGTGCCAGCAGCCAAGTTGGGACAGCCTCCTACGAGCAGTACTTC
>NA|NA|13|TRBJ2-1|TRBV6-1
CASRSGPDRLQFF
TGTGCCAGCAGATCCGGACCGGATAGACTGCAGTTCTTC
>few|NA|13|TRBJ1-2|TRBV6-5
CASTPGEAYGYTF
TGTGCCAGCACTCCCGGTGAGGCGTATGGCTACACCTTC
>few|NA|14|TRBJ2-3|TRBV9
CASSVDPGTDTQYF
TGTGCCAGCAGCGTAGATCCGGGCACAGATACGCAGTATTTT
>NA|NA|15|TRBJ2-7|TRBV19
CASSIAGDYSYEQYF
TGTGCCAGTAGTATAGCGGGGGATTACTCCTACGAGCAGTACTTC
>few|TRBD1|17|TRBJ2-6|TRBV18
CASSPGTVLSGANVLTF
TGTGCCAGCTCACCAGGGACAGTCCTCTCTGGGGCCAACGTCCTGACTTTC
>NA|NA|16|TRBJ2-7|TRBV7-8
CASSIYGTRSSYEQYF
TGTGCCAGCAGCATTTACGGGACTCGGAGCTCCTACGAGCAGTACTTC
>NA|NA|12|TRBJ1-1|TRBV19
CASSPYQGEAFF
TGTGCCAGTAGCCCTTATCAGGGTGAAGCTTTCTTT
>few|NA|14|TRBJ2-7|TRBV19
CASRAGSGLYEQYF
TGTGCCAGTAGGGCGGGTAGTGGACTTTACGAGCAGTACTTC
>NA|NA|15|TRBJ1-2|TRBV10-2
CASSGAGRSNYGYTF
TGCGCCAGCAGTGGGGCGGGCAGGTCTAACTATGGCTACACCTTC
>few|NA|15|TRBJ2-7|TRBV28
CASSGARAGAYEQYF
TGTGCCAGCAGCGGGGCCCGAGCCGGCGCCTACGAGCAGTACTTC
>few|TRBD2|13|TRBJ2-7|TRBV2
CASLREIRLEQYF
TGTGCCAGCTTGCGGGAGATCCGTCTAGAGCAGTACTTC
>few|TRBD2|15|TRBJ2-1|TRBV5-1
CASSLVGLAGTEQFF
TGCGCCAGCAGCTTGGTTGGACTAGCGGGCACTGAGCAGTTCTTC
>NA|NA|15|TRBJ2-5|TRBV4-2
CASSQEPGERETQYF
TGTGCCAGCAGCCAAGAACCTGGGGAGCGGGAGACCCAGTACTTC
>NA|TRBD1|14|TRBJ2-5|TRBV2
CASKETGGVETQYF
TGTGCCAGCAAGGAGACAGGGGGTGTGGAGACCCAGTACTTC
>NA|NA|17|TRBJ2-4|TRBV4-3
CASSQDVGRGTKNIQYF
TGCGCCAGCAGCCAAGACGTAGGCAGGGGAACCAAAAACATTCAGTACTTC
>few|NA|13|TRBJ2-5|TRBV18
CASSPNREETQYF
TGTGCCAGCTCACCGAATAGGGAAGAGACCCAGTACTTC
>NA|TRBD1|15|TRBJ1-4|TRBV16
CASSQTGEGHEKLFF
TGTGCCAGCAGCCAAACAGGGGAGGGGCATGAAAAACTGTTTTTT
>few|TRBD2|17|TRBJ2-5|TRBV14
CASSQQTSGRFQETQYF
TGTGCCAGCAGCCAACAGACTAGCGGGAGGTTTCAAGAGACCCAGTACTTC
>few|NA|16|TRBJ2-6|TRBV27
CASRRTGNSGANVLTF
TGTGCCAGCAGACGAACAGGGAACTCTGGGGCCAACGTCCTGACTTTC
>NA|TRBD2|13|TRBJ2-7|TRBV29-1
CSVNSGRAYEQYF
TGCAGCGTTAATAGCGGGAGGGCCTACGAGCAGTACTTC
>NA|NA|13|TRBJ1-2|TRBV18
CASSAQEDYGYTF
TGTGCCAGCTCGGCACAGGAGGACTATGGCTACACCTTC
>NA|TRBD2|15|TRBJ2-2|TRBV9
CASSVGEGSTGELFF
TGTGCCAGCAGCGTAGGGGAGGGGTCGACCGGGGAGCTGTTTTTT
>NA|TRBD1|14|TRBJ2-1|TRBV6-1
CASRTGGSYNEQFF
TGTGCCAGCAGGACAGGGGGCTCCTACAATGAGCAGTTCTTC
>NA|NA|13|TRBJ2-2|TRBV11-3
CASSLIGTGELFF
TGTGCCAGCAGCTTAATCGGCACCGGGGAGCTGTTTTTT
>few|NA|14|TRBJ2-3|TRBV11-3
CASSSTGRADTQYF
TGTGCCAGCAGCTCAACAGGGAGGGCAGATACGCAGTATTTT